Below, one TCR beta chain is given with its context. Its antigen is unknown. This record comes from a study of T-cell memory formation after mild COVID-19. The study, taken as a whole, reports: Among clones peaking at day 37 in the second wave, SARS-CoV-2 specificity remained unconfirmed. Pre-infection memory harbored some responding clones, suggesting cross-reactive memory joined. Mainly CM and EM harbored the contracting CD4+ clones; mainly EMRA harbored the CD8+ ones.

This CDR3 comprises 12 residues. Germline V gene data show CDR1 as SEHNR and CDR2 as FQNEAQ (reference sequence). Trimming removed 3 bases at V and 7 bases at J, with 9 bases between. 5'RACE primed at constant segments yielded TCR alpha and TCR beta cDNA libraries bearing sample barcodes and UMIs. TCRdb used MiXCR to reprocess the 5' RACE reads, holding one entry per CDR3 protein. This table holds 250,000 to 400,000 distinct CDR3 sequences, about 13% found once. Sequenced: PBMCs or a T cell subset sorted from them (not recorded which). The chain joins TRBV7-9 to TRBJ1-1, with D uncertain. This TCR came from a young man who had mild COVID-19 (a few samples of this study predate the infection). Cell type and time point are not known. CDR3 loop: CASSLGTIEAFF. The CDR3 DNA sequence: TGTGCCAGCAGCTTGGGCACTATTGAAGCTTTCTTT.